This T cell receptor beta chain was recorded in a study of regulatory T cells in long-lasting Graves disease (dated by TCRdb to the early 2020s). Turning to the overall study: Antithyroid drugs had been taken for less than 3 months by newly diagnosed Graves' disease patients. A total of about 35 samples underwent TCR sequencing: approximately 13 from persistent and roughly 20 from newly diagnosed Graves' disease patients. Persistent Graves' disease patients were compared with newly diagnosed Graves' disease patients by peripheral blood TCR sequencing and RNA sequencing. The study was conducted in China and was registered as a clinical trial.

Beyond this particular receptor, the publication reports: Preferential use of TRBV28, TRBJ1-2 and TRBJ2-5 was observed in persistent disease, whereas TRBV20-1 and TRBJ2-1 were favored in newly diagnosed disease. Sequencing and analysis were restricted to the TCR beta chain. Only peripheral blood was studied, because thyroid tissue, the primary lesion, was inaccessible. The authors noted that the small sample size was a limitation that may lower accuracy. Lower TCR Shannon entropy and fewer highly expanded clones were observed in persistent Graves' disease patients than in newly diagnosed patients, which suggested clonal expansion. Patients with persistent disease shared more public clonotypes (over 2,500) than newly diagnosed patients did (about 970).

The library was obtained by multiplex PCR. For sequencing, an Illumina HiSeq 4000 was employed. To build TCR beta libraries, CDR3 regions were amplified by Arm-PCR using iRepertoire HTBI primers. Before sequencing, the PCR products underwent gel purification. On the authors' methods: A total of 62 TRBV and 14 TRBJ segments were identified across samples and were used for gene usage analysis of CDR3 amino acid clonotypes. COPE and FqMerger were used to merge filtered high-quality paired reads into contigs. BLAST was used to align contigs to IMGT TRBV, TRBD and TRBJ reference genes, with CDR3 defined following IMGT. Any clonotype with a frequency above 0.1% was classified as a highly expanded clone. Shannon entropy was used to measure repertoire diversity, and the Gini coefficient was used to measure V-J evenness. Clonotypes shared by more than one individual were considered public. The public sequencing data were trimmed at Q25 with fastp and processed into clonotypes with MiXCR by TCRdb, which kept only in-frame beta chains. Rows are combined by CDR3 protein, so each entry shows the most common genes and DNA. Clone size and V and J calls follow TCRdb, not the original study. For this sample the table gives 300,000 to 400,000 distinct CDR3 sequences, of which 16% were detected only once. The ten biggest clones cover roughly 27% of the sample.

This clonotype was seen a handful of times. It has no known antigen specificity. No per-base quality is available; no much larger clone lies one base away. The time point label on this specimen signifies: newly diagnosed GD, antithyroid drugs for less than 3 months. For both TCR sequencing and RNA sequencing, RNA was extracted from PBMCs using TRIzol. Graves' disease was diagnosed according to American Thyroid Association guidelines. Patients for the study were recruited at an endocrinology department in Xi'an, China. Each patient gave around 9.2 milliliters of peripheral blood, collected in an EDTA anticoagulant tube. Ficoll Paque Plus density gradient separation was used to isolate PBMCs, and no further T cell sorting was performed. RNA quality was checked with an Agilent 2100 Bioanalyzer and agarose gel, and concentration with a NanoDrop 2000. Trimming takes 3 bases from V and 0 bases from J, and the germline ends sit 8 bases apart. Looking up the germline V gene yields CDR1 KGHSH and CDR2 LQKENI. The CDR3 starts with the cysteine, ends with the phenylalanine, and has 14 residues. Of all the DNA, just the CDR3 is kept, 42 bases in frame from base 1.

The same sample was also studied in work on T cells in Graves' hyperthyroidism and ophthalmopathy. As that second study puts it: Stable Graves' hyperthyroidism was defined as no progression to ophthalmopathy during 18 months of follow-up. Hyperthyroidism patients were newly diagnosed, with disease duration under 2 months, and aged 18 to 65 years. Exclusion was applied to patients with uncontrolled infections, other autoimmune diseases, pregnancy or lactation. Diagnoses were based on clinical symptoms, serum thyroxine and TRAb, thyroid ultrasound and orbital computed tomography. A first-round RT-PCR of the TCR CDR3 used the HTBI primer set with the Qiagen OneStep RT-PCR kit. Most expanded thyroid clonotypes (frequency above 0.001) were also found in blood, which suggests that blood repertoires may mirror thyroid immune responses. In cross-validation, a model built on a 13 V-J signature told ophthalmopathy apart from stable hyperthyroidism with 87.88% sensitivity and approximately 81% specificity, and in testing the same model reached 80%/75%. In validation, progression to ophthalmopathy was predicted by the model with approximately 67% sensitivity and 72.22% specificity, a median of approximately 6.5 months before onset. To identify distinguishing TCR V-J signatures, a discovery cohort of some 100 patients was used, comprising 43 with Graves' ophthalmopathy and roughly 60 with stable Graves' hyperthyroidism. Whether ophthalmopathy could be predicted prospectively was tested in an independent validation cohort made up of under 20 hyperthyroidism patients plus 17 patients who later progressed to ophthalmopathy. For training and testing, the 100 patients in the discovery cohort were randomly divided in a 7:3 ratio. Thyroid tissue and blood T-cell repertoires from about six Graves' hyperthyroidism patients were also compared in the study. After sampling, hyperthyroidism patients received methimazole starting at 30 mg daily, and ophthalmopathy patients received high-dose intravenous methylprednisolone. A second multiplex PCR round built the libraries, followed by size selection and purification. The libraries were sequenced on an Illumina HiSeq2000 using paired-end 100 bp reads. SOAPnuke was used to process the raw data, throwing out any read that contained adapters or uncalled bases, had a mean Phred below 15, or lacked an exact constant-primer or identifier match. High-quality paired reads were merged using COPE v1.2.5, and each unique nucleotide sequence was defined as a clonotype. Clonotypes were aligned to IMGT TRBV, TRBD and TRBJ reference segments using MiTCR v1.1. Analysis was restricted to V-J combinations with a frequency above 0.0001, which covered roughly 99% of repertoires. The TCS score was defined as F50 (clonal expansion) divided by E x V (chaos), with BLOSUM62-based TCRdist calculated between CDR3 peptides within each V-J. Welch's t-statistics and random forest reduced around 520 V-J features to fewer than 15, which were used in a naive Bayes classifier (R e1071). No statistical method was used to fix the sample size in advance, and group allocation was not hidden from the investigators. The paper reports TCR Vbeta CDR3 sequencing of roughly 140 peripheral blood samples: some 44 ophthalmopathy, roughly 74 hyperthyroidism and around 17 progressor patients.

This specimen consisted of peripheral blood mononuclear cells (PBMCs), obtained at new diagnosis, from a patient treated with antithyroid drugs. The chain was built from TRBV18 and TRBJ1-2; TRBD1 is possibly the D segment (6 matching bases). The source of this sequence is a man in his forties or fifties with Graves disease. Donor details come from another sample of the same person, matched by shared clones. The CDR3 amino acid sequence is: CASSPDSSNYGYTF. The sequence in DNA is TGTGCCAGCTCACCGGACAGTTCTAACTATGGCTACACCTTC.